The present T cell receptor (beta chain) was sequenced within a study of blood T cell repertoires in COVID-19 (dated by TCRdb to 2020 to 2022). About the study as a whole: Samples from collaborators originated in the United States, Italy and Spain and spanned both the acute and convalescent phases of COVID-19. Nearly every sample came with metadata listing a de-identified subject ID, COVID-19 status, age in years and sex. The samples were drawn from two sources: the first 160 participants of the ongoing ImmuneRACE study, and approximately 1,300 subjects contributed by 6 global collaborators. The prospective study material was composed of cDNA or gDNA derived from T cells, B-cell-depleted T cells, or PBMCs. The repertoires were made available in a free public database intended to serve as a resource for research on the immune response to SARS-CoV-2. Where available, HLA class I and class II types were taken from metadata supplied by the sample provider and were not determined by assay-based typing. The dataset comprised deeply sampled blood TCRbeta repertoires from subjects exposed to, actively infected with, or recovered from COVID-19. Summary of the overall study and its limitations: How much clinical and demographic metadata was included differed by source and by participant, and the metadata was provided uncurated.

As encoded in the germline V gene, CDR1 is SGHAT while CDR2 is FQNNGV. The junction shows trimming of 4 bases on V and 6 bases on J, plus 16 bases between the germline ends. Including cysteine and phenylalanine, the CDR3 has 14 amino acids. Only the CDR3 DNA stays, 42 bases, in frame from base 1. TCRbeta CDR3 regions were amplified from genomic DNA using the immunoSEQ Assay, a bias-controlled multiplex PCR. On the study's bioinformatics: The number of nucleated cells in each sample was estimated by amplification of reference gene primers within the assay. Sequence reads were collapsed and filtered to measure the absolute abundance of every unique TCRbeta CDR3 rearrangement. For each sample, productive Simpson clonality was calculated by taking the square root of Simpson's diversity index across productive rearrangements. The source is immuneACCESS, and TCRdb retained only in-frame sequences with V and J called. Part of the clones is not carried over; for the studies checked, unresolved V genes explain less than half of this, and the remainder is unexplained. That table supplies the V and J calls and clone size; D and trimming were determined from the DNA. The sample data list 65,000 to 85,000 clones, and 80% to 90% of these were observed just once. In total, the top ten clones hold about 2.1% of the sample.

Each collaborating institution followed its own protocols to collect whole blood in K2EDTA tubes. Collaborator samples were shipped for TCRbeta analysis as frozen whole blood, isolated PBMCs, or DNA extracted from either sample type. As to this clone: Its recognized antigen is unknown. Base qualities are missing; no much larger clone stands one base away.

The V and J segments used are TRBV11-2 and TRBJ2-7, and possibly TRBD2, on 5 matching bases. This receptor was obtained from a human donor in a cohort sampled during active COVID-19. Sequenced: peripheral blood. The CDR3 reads CASSSIRRLAEQYF. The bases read TGTGCCAGCAGCTCAATACGTAGGCTAGCCGAGCAGTACTTC.